These 32 T cell receptor beta chains were sequenced from one sample in a study of beta chain features in type 1 diabetes. Which antigens these TCRs recognize remains unknown. Study-wide results and caveats: When Type 1 diabetes patients were examined, their TCRB CDR3s proved moderately but significantly shorter in all four CD4+ subsets.

TCRB transcripts that were expressed got sequenced, as all of the isolated RNA had been reverse transcribed. The protocol was immunoSEQ multiplex PCR, while the TCRdb copy is restricted to in-frame clones and leaves out a portion. Among about 740,000 clones listed, roughly 13% were seen once. The sequencing sample was made of naive CD4+ T cells from blood. These receptors originate from a young man with type 1 diabetes.

This rearrangement joins TRBV7-2 to TRBJ2-3, with 7 bases lining up with TRBD2. V lost 5 bases and J lost 6; bases outside the gene matches: 2. The CDR3 covers 12 residues. Germline V gene data show CDR1 as SGHTA and CDR2 as FQGNSA. CDR3 DNA sequence: TGTGCCAGCAGCGGTAGCGGGGATACGCAGTATTTT. This sequence encodes CASSGSGDTQYF.

The J gene is TRBJ2-5, the V gene TRBV5-6; 10 bases are shared with TRBD2. CDR1 and CDR2 (germline): SGHDT, YYEEEE. CDR3 size: 16 residues. Losses at the gene ends were 0 bases for V and 2 bases for J; bases not matched to a gene: 4. CDR3 loop: CASSLVSSGGQETQYF. CDR3 DNA: TGTGCCAGCAGCTTGGTATCTAGCGGGGGTCAAGAGACCCAGTACTTC.

This rearrangement joins TRBV25-1 to TRBJ1-3; D unclear. The CDR3 extends over 15 amino acids. Germline lookup yields CDR1 MGHDK and CDR2 SYGVNS. The V gene lost 0 bases and the J gene lost 0 bases, with 6 bases spanning the gap. CDR3 residues: CASSEYTVSGNTIYF. The CDR3 coding sequence is TGTGCCAGCAGTGAATATACCGTCTCTGGAAACACCATATATTTT. Complete variable domain (other parts from reference TRBV25-1 and TRBJ1-3): EADIYQTPRYLVIGTGKKITLECSQTMGHDKMYWYQQDPGMELHLIHYSYGVNSTEKGDLSSESTVSRIRTEHFPLTLESARPSHTSQYLCASSEYTVSGNTIYFGEGSWLTVV.

There are a few counts of this clone. The rearrangement uses TRBV10-3 and TRBJ1-1; 8 bases are shared with TRBD1. J was trimmed by 3 bases and V by 6 bases; bases with no gene match: 3. The V gene's germline CDR1 is ENHRY and CDR2 SYGVKD. The CDR3 is made up of 13 amino acids. CDR3 protein: CAIRGTGHTEAFF. The CDR3 DNA reads as TGTGCCATCAGGGGGACAGGTCACACTGAAGCTTTCTTT.

The chain uses TRBV7-2 and TRBJ2-5; no clear D gene. The V gene's germline CDR1 is SGHTA and CDR2 FQGNSA. Between the trimmed V and J ends, which lost 5 bases and 5 bases, there was a span of 15 bases. CDR3 length: 14 residues. CDR3 in amino acids: CASSLGSATETQYF. The CDR3 DNA follows: TGTGCCAGCAGCCTCGGTTCCGCCACGGAGACCCAGTACTTC.

This clone was counted a few times. This chain joins TRBV10-2 and TRBJ1-6; D remains unclear. The CDR3 spans 14 residues. Germline V CDR1 and CDR2: WSHSY, SAAADI. V gave up 2 bases and J gave up 5 bases, with 7 bases separating them. CDR3 residues: CASSEGQHNSPLHF. The CDR3 region has the DNA TGCGCCAGCAGTGAGGGGCAGCATAATTCACCCCTCCACTTT.

J is TRBJ2-1 and V is TRBV11-2, with D perhaps TRBD1 (5 bases). Germline assignment: CDR1 SGHAT and CDR2 FQNNGV. The CDR3 is 13 amino acids. Trimming shortened V by 3 bases and J by 5 bases, and 8 bases separated the two germline ends. CDR3 DNA sequence: TGTGCCAGCAGCTTGCAGGGAAACAATGAGCAGTTCTTC. Amino acids: CASSLQGNNEQFF.

This clone occurred a few times. Other DNA sequences of this sample code for an identical CDR3. The rearrangement links TRBV29-1 to TRBJ1-1; 8 nucleotides match TRBD1. This CDR3 comprises 14 residues. The germline V gene has CDR1 SQVTM and CDR2 ANQGSEA. Trimming removed 5 bases from V and 0 bases from J; junction bases left unmatched: 5. CDR3: CSVRPGGLNTEAFF. The CDR3 region has the DNA TGCAGCGTTCGACCAGGGGGCTTGAACACTGAAGCTTTCTTT.

V gene TRBV30 combines with J gene TRBJ2-3; D is possibly TRBD1 (6 bases). Trimming shortened V by 7 bases and J by 2 bases, and 13 bases separated the two germline ends. CDR1 is GTSNPN and CDR2 is SVGIG in the germline V gene (reference sequence). There are 13 residues in the CDR3. The CDR3 is CASGTLLTDTQYF. The CDR3 DNA follows: TGTGCCTCCGGGACACTCCTCACAGATACGCAGTATTTT.

This clone was seen more than once but under ten times. The chain links TRBV6-5 to TRBJ1-5; a possible D gene is TRBD1 (6 bases). The CDR3 length is 15 residues. The V and J ends lost 7 bases and 0 bases respectively, with 13 bases between them. The V gene's germline CDR1 is MNHEY and CDR2 SVGAGI. CDR3 DNA: TGTGCCAGCATGGAAGGGGGGAATAGCAATCAGCCCCAGCATTTT. The encoded protein is CASMEGGNSNQPQHF.

The sample holds one count of this clone. The rearrangement joins TRBV6-1 to TRBJ1-2; D remains unclear. Trimming left V 4 bases short and J 4 bases short, with 4 bases between. Germline assignment: CDR1 MNHNS and CDR2 SASEGT. The CDR3 consists of 11 residues. CDR3 residues: CASSASYGYTF. DNA for the CDR3: TGTGCCAGCAGTGCCTCCTATGGCTACACCTTC.

The chain employs TRBV7-9 and TRBJ1-6, with a tentative D call TRBD1 (6 bases). Trimming took 8 bases from V and 7 from J, leaving 15 bases between them. CDR1 is SEHNR and CDR2 is FQNEAQ in the germline V gene (reference sequence). The CDR3 extends over 14 amino acids. CDR3 DNA: TGTGCCAGCCTCCCTGGACAGCTGAATTCACCCCTCCACTTT. Translation gives CASLPGQLNSPLHF. The variable domain in full, with the rest retrieved from reference TRBV7-9 and TRBJ1-6, is DTGVSQNPRHKITKRGQNVTFRCDPISEHNRLYWYRQTLGQGPEFLTYFQNEAQLEKSRLLSDRFSAERPKGSFSTLEIQRTEQGDSAMYLCASLPGQLNSPLHFGNGTRLTVT.

Only a few counts were recorded for this clone. The chain couples TRBV30 to TRBJ1-1, with 7 bases that match TRBD1. This CDR3 region has 16 residues. Germline CDR1 GTSNPN, CDR2 SVGIG (reference sequence). V shed 2 bases and J 2 bases; nucleotides not matched to a gene: 11. CDR3 loop: CAWSRAGGLLNTEAFF. The CDR3 DNA reads TGTGCCTGGAGTAGGGCAGGGGGACTATTAAACACTGAAGCTTTCTTT. Filled out from reference TRBV30 and TRBJ1-1, the complete variable domain reads SQTIHQWPATLVQPVGSPLSLECTVEGTSNPNLYWYRQAAGRGLQLLFYSVGIGQISSEVPQNLSASRPQDRQFILSSKKLLLSDSGFYLCAWSRAGGLLNTEAFFGQGTRLTVV.

This clone was detected a few times. The conserved closing phenylalanine or tryptophan is absent in this CDR3, likely reflecting a read error. It is unclear where the CDR3 begins or ends on the DNA, so no DNA is shown, and the CDR3 is as TCRdb lists it. The chain joins TRBV13 to TRBJ2-3; TRBD2, as called in the table, went unchecked against the DNA. Germline CDR1 reads PRHDT; CDR2 reads FYEKMQ (reference sequence). With termini counted, the CDR3 has 13 amino acids. The CDR3: CASSLDRGGALTT.

This clone was counted only a few times. The V gene is TRBV30, the J gene TRBJ2-6; the match to TRBD1 covers 9 bases. The CDR3 is 17 residues long. The germline gives CDR1 GTSNPN, CDR2 SVGIG (reference sequence). The junction had 11 bases not matched to a gene; V was cut back by 8 bases and J by 0 bases. The CDR3 loop reads CAGIPGQGLSGANVLTF. The CDR3 nucleotides read TGTGCCGGGATACCGGGACAGGGCCTCTCTGGGGCCAACGTCCTGACTTTC.

This clone showed up just a few times. The chain joins TRBV27 to TRBJ2-7; no definite D call. Trimming cost V 3 bases and J 6 bases, with 9 bases left between them. From germline, CDR1 is MNHEY and CDR2 SMNVEV (reference sequence). The CDR3 has 12 amino acids. The CDR3 bases are TGTGCCAGCAGTTTTTCGGTAGGCGAGCAGTACTTC. As protein: CASSFSVGEQYF.

This clone was recorded a few times. J is TRBJ1-1 and V is TRBV9; D remains ambiguous. The CDR3 has 14 residues. Germline CDR1 SGDLS, CDR2 YYNGEE. V lost 0 bases, J lost 1 base, and 7 bases lay in between. The CDR3 region is CASSVAGTNTEAFF. CDR3 DNA: TGTGCCAGCAGCGTAGCTGGAACGAACACTGAAGCTTTCTTT.

This clone was seen more than once but under ten times. The chain uses TRBV7-9 and TRBJ2-7; possibly TRBD2 for D (6 bases). The V end was cut by 2 bases, the J end by 1 base, with 18 bases between. Germline V gene lookup returns CDR1 SEHNR and CDR2 FQNEAQ (reference sequence). This CDR3 contains 17 residues. CDR3 in amino acids: CASSLSSAGWGSYEQYF. Here the CDR3 DNA reads TGTGCCAGCAGCTTAAGTTCCGCGGGATGGGGTTCCTACGAGCAGTACTTC. Full variable domain (rest looked up from reference TRBV7-9 and TRBJ2-7): DTGVSQNPRHKITKRGQNVTFRCDPISEHNRLYWYRQTLGQGPEFLTYFQNEAQLEKSRLLSDRFSAERPKGSFSTLEIQRTEQGDSAMYLCASSLSSAGWGSYEQYFGPGTRLTVT.

V is TRBV6-1 and J is TRBJ1-2; 10 nucleotides line up with TRBD1. V gave up 6 bases and J gave up 5 bases; unmatched junction bases: 9. This CDR3 has 15 amino acids. From germline, CDR1 is MNHNS and CDR2 SASEGT. The CDR3 DNA is TGTGCCAGCAGCTCCGGGACAGGGGCGGATTATGGCTACACCTTC. Its translation is CASSSGTGADYGYTF.

For the CDR3, the DNA is TGTGCCAGCAGCGCCTGGACTAGTAGCACAGATACGCAGTATTTT. Translated: CASSAWTSSTDTQYF. This sequence joins TRBV9 and TRBJ2-3; 7 bases agree with TRBD2. CDR1 and CDR2 (germline): SGDLS, YYNGEE. The V and J ends lost 3 bases and 0 bases, in that order; junction bases with no gene match: 4. The CDR3 is 15 amino acids.

In its sample, this clone was seen a few times. V and J are TRBV7-6 and TRBJ1-5; the D is unclear. Germline V gene sequence: CDR1 SGHVS, CDR2 FNYEAQ. The ends were cut back, 2 bases at V and 7 bases at J, with 6 bases in the middle. This CDR3 region has 12 residues. The CDR3 sequence is CASSLTGQPQHF. For the CDR3, the DNA is TGTGCCAGCAGCTTAACGGGACAGCCCCAGCATTTT.

The J gene is TRBJ1-1, the V gene TRBV30; D remains unclear. CDR3 length: 13 amino acids. With 6 bases removed from V and 5 bases from J, the gap between germline ends came to 16 bases. The germline V gene has CDR1 GTSNPN and CDR2 SVGIG (reference sequence). The CDR3 loop reads CACSLDGGTEAFF. In DNA form, the CDR3 reads TGTGCCTGCTCACTGGACGGCGGGACTGAAGCTTTCTTT. Combining the CDR3 with reference TRBV30 and TRBJ1-1 gives the whole variable domain SQTIHQWPATLVQPVGSPLSLECTVEGTSNPNLYWYRQAAGRGLQLLFYSVGIGQISSEVPQNLSASRPQDRQFILSSKKLLLSDSGFYLCACSLDGGTEAFFGQGTRLTVV.

This clone was seen only a few times. The rearrangement links TRBV30 to TRBJ2-7; unclear D gene. V was shortened by 1 base and J by 1 base, with 5 bases between the two germline ends. The CDR3 runs to 12 residues. CDR1 and CDR2 from the germline V gene are GTSNPN and SVGIG (reference sequence). The CDR3 spells CAWSEGSYEQYF. CDR3 DNA: TGTGCCTGGAGTGAGGGATCCTACGAGCAGTACTTC. The whole variable domain, filled in from reference TRBV30 and TRBJ2-7, reads SQTIHQWPATLVQPVGSPLSLECTVEGTSNPNLYWYRQAAGRGLQLLFYSVGIGQISSEVPQNLSASRPQDRQFILSSKKLLLSDSGFYLCAWSEGSYEQYFGPGTRLTVT.

There are a few counts of this clone. This chain joins TRBV30 and TRBJ1-2, with D uncertain. The V and J ends lost 2 bases and 0 bases respectively, with 10 bases between them. In germline, CDR1 is GTSNPN, CDR2 SVGIG (reference sequence). The CDR3 covers 14 residues. This CDR3 is CAWSIASPNYGYTF. The CDR3 DNA reads as TGTGCCTGGAGTATAGCCTCCCCTAACTATGGCTACACCTTC.

The genes are TRBV27 and TRBJ2-7; weak D call: TRBD1 (6 bases). The CDR3 covers 13 residues. CDR1 and CDR2 (germline): MNHEY, SMNVEV (reference sequence). V was cut by 3 bases and J by 5 bases, with 11 bases left in between. CDR3 loop: CASSLAGVDEQYF. In DNA form, the CDR3 reads TGTGCCAGCAGTTTGGCAGGGGTGGACGAGCAGTACTTC.

This clone came up a few times. This rearrangement joins TRBV11-2 to TRBJ2-3; TRBD1 aligns across 7 bases. V lost 3 bases and J lost 0; bases outside the gene matches: 6. Germline V CDR1 and CDR2: SGHAT, FQNNGV. There are 16 residues in the CDR3. CDR3 loop: CASSLDRTSSTDTQYF. CDR3 DNA: TGTGCCAGCAGCTTGGACAGGACTTCTAGCACAGATACGCAGTATTTT.

In its sample, this clone was seen a few times. This chain uses TRBV19 with TRBJ2-5, with D uncertain. The CDR3 runs 13 residues. Germline lookup yields CDR1 LNHDA and CDR2 SQIVND (reference sequence). The ends were cut back, 5 bases at V and 4 bases at J, with 11 bases in the middle. The CDR3: CASSSRVVETQYF. The DNA of the CDR3 is TGTGCCAGTAGTTCGCGCGTCGTAGAGACCCAGTACTTC. The complete variable domain, with remaining parts taken from reference TRBV19 and TRBJ2-5, reads DGGITQSPKYLFRKEGQNVTLSCEQNLNHDAMYWYRQDPGQGLRLIYYSQIVNDFQKGDIAEGYSVSREKKESFPLTVTSAQKNPTAFYLCASSSRVVETQYFGPGTRLLVL.

This clone was seen a handful of times. The V gene is TRBV2, the J gene TRBJ1-5; a weak D match, TRBD1 (5 bases). Germline V gives CDR1 SNHLY, CDR2 FYNNEI. V lost 6 bases and J 6 bases, leaving 9 bases between the germline ends. The CDR3 has 12 amino acids. Written as DNA, the CDR3 is TGTGCCAGCAGCCAGGGAATTCAGCCCCAGCATTTT. Translating it yields CASSQGIQPQHF.

This clone was detected only a few times. The rearrangement links TRBV28 to TRBJ2-5; D is perhaps TRBD2 (6 bases). The CDR3 is 13 amino acids. Germline V gene data show CDR1 as MDHEN and CDR2 as SYDVKM. Deletions cut 5 bases from V and 2 bases from J, with 9 bases between. This CDR3 reads CASSGGIQETQYF. The DNA of the CDR3 is TGTGCCAGCAGTGGCGGGATTCAAGAGACCCAGTACTTC.

V and J are TRBV30 and TRBJ2-1; unclear D gene. Germline-derived CDR1 and CDR2 are GTSNPN and SVGIG (reference sequence). CDR3 length: 11 residues. V was clipped by 4 bases and J by 4 bases, with 5 bases between them. CDR3 loop: CAWTGYNEQFF. DNA for the CDR3: TGTGCCTGGACCGGATACAATGAGCAGTTCTTC.

This clone has only a few counts. The rearrangement uses TRBV30 and TRBJ1-5; D gene uncertain. V lost 0 bases and J 8 bases, leaving 8 bases between the germline ends. CDR1 is GTSNPN, CDR2 SVGIG, per germline (reference sequence). The CDR3 is 12 residues long. Here the CDR3 DNA reads TGTGCCTGGAGTGTAGGGAGGAAGCCCCAGCATTTT. It encodes CAWSVGRKPQHF.

The chain links TRBV6-5 to TRBJ2-2, with TRBD1 matching over 9 bases. The germline CDR1 and CDR2 sequences are MNHEY and SVGAGI. The CDR3 loop spans 15 amino acids. Germline trimming cut 6 bases from V and 2 bases from J; bases unmatched to any gene: 4. This CDR3 is CASSRTGENTGELFF. The DNA of the CDR3 is TGTGCCAGCAGCCGGACAGGGGAAAACACCGGGGAGCTGTTTTTT.